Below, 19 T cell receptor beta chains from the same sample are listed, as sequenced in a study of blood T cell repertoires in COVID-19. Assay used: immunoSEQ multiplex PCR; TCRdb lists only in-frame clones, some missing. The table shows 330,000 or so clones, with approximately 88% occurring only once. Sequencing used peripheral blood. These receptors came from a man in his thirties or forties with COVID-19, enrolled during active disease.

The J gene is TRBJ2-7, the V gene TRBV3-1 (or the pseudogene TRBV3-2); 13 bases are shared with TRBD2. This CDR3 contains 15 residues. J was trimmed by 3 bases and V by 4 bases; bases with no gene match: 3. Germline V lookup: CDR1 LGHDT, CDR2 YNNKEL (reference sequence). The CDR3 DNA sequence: TGTGCCAGCAGCCTAGGGACTAGCGGGGACTACGAGCAGTACTTC. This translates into CASSLGTSGDYEQYF.

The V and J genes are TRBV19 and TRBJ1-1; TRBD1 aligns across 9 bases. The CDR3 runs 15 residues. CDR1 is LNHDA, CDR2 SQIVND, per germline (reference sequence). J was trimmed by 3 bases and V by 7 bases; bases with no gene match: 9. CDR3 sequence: CASTTWTGAYTEAFF. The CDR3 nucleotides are TGTGCCAGTACGACCTGGACAGGGGCGTACACTGAAGCTTTCTTT.

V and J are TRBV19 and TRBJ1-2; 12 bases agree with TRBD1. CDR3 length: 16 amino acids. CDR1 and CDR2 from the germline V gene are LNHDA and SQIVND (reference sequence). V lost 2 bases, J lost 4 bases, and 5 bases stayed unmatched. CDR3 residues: CASSITGQGAGYGYTF. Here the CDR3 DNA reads TGTGCCAGTAGTATAACGGGACAGGGGGCCGGCTATGGCTACACCTTC.

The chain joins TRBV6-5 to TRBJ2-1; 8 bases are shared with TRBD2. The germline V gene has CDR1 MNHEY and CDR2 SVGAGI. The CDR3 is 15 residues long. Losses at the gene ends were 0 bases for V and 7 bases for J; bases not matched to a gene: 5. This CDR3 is CASSYSGGAWNEQFF. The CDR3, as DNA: TGTGCCAGCAGTTACTCCGGGGGGGCCTGGAATGAGCAGTTCTTC.

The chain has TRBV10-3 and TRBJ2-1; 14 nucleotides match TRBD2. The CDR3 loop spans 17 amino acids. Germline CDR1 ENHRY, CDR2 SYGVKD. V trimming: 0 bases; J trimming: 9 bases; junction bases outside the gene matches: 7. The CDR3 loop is CAISESQGLAGVGEQFF. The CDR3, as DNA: TGTGCCATCAGTGAGTCCCAGGGACTAGCGGGAGTTGGTGAGCAGTTCTTC.

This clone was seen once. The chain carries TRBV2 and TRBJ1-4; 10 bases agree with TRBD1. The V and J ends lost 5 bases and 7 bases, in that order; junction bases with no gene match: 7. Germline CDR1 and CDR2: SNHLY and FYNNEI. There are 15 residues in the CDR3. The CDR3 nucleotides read TGTGCCAGCAGTCGGGACAGGGGATATGGTGAAAAACTGTTTTTT. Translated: CASSRDRGYGEKLFF.

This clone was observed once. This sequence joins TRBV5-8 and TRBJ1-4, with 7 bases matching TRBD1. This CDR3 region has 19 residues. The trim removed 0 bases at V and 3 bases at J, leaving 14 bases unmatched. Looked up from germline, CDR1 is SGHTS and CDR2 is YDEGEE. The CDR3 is CASSLGVGWGTASNEKLFF. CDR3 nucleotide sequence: TGTGCCAGCAGCTTGGGTGTCGGTTGGGGGACAGCATCTAATGAAAAACTGTTTTTT.

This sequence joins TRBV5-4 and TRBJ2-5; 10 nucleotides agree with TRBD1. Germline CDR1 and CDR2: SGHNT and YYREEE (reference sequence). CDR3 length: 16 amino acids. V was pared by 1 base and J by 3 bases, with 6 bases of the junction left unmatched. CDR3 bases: TGTGCCAGCAGCTTGCCGACAGGGGGCCGGGAAGAGACCCAGTACTTC. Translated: CASSLPTGGREETQYF.

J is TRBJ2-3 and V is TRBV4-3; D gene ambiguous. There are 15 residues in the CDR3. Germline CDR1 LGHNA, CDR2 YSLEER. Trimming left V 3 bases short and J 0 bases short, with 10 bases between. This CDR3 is CASSHLIRSTDTQYF. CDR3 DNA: TGCGCCAGCAGCCACCTAATCCGGAGCACAGATACGCAGTATTTT.

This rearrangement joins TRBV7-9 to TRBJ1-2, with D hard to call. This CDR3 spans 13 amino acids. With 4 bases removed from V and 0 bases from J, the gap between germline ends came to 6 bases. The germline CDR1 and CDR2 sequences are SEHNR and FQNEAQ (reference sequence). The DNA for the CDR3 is TGTGCCAGCAGCTCGCGATCTAACTATGGCTACACCTTC. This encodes CASSSRSNYGYTF.

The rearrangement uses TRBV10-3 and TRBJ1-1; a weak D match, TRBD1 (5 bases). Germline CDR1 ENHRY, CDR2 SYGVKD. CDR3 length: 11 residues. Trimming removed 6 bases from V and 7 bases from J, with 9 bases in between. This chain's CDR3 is CAISADSEAFF. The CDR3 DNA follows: TGTGCCATCAGCGCCGACAGTGAAGCTTTCTTT.

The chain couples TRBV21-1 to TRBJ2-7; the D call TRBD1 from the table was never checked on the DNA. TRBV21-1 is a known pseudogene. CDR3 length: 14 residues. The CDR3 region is CAILSTAGSYEQYF. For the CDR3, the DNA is TGTGCCATCCTGTCGACGGCAGGCTCCTACGAGCAGTACTTC.

The CDR3 DNA sequence: TGTGCCAGCAGTTTTAGAGGACAAGAGACCCAGTACTTC. Translating it yields CASSFRGQETQYF. V and J are TRBV12-3 or TRBV12-4 and TRBJ2-5, with D unresolved. Trimming removed 3 bases from V and 2 bases from J, with 7 bases in between. The CDR3 sequence is 13 residues long.

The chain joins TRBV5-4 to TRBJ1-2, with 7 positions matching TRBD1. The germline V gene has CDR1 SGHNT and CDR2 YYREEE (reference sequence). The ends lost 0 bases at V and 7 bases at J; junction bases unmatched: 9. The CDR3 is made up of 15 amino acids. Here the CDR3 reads CASSLGGPGGTGYTF. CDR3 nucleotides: TGTGCCAGCAGCTTGGGGGGACCAGGGGGTACTGGCTACACCTTC.

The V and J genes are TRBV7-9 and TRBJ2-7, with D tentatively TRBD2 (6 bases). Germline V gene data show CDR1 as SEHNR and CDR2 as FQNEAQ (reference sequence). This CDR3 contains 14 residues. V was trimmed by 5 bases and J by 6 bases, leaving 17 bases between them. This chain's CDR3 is CASSDSGLGGEQYF. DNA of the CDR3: TGTGCCAGCAGCGATAGCGGCCTGGGGGGCGAGCAGTACTTC. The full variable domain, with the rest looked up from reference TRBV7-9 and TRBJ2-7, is DTGVSQNPRHKITKRGQNVTFRCDPISEHNRLYWYRQTLGQGPEFLTYFQNEAQLEKSRLLSDRFSAERPKGSFSTLEIQRTEQGDSAMYLCASSDSGLGGEQYFGPGTRLTVT.

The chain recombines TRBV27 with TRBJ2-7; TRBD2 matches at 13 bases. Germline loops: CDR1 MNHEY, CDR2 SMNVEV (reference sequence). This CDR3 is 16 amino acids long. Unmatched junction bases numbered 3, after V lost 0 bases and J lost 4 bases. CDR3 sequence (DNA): TGTGCCAGCAGTTTATCCCCGACTAGCGGGGGGTACGAGCAGTACTTC. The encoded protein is CASSLSPTSGGYEQYF.

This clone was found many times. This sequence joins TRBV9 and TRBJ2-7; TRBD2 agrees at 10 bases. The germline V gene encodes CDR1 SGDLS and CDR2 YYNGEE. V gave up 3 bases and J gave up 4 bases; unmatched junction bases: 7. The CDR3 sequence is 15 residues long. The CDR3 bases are TGTGCCAGCAGCGCCCTAGCGGGAGAATCGTACGAGCAGTACTTC. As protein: CASSALAGESYEQYF.

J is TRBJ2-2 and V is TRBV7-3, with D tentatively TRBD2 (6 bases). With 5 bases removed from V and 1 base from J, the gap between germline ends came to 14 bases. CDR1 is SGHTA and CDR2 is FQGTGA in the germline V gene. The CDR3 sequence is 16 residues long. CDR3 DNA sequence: TGTGCCAGCAGCCCCCAAAGCGGGTGGAACACCGGGGAGCTGTTTTTT. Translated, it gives CASSPQSGWNTGELFF.

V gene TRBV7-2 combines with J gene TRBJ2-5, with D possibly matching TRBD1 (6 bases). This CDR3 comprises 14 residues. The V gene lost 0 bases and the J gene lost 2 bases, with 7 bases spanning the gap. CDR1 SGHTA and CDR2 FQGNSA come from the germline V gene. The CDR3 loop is CASSLAQGQETQYF. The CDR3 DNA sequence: TGTGCCAGCAGCTTAGCGCAGGGGCAAGAGACCCAGTACTTC.